The 31 T cell receptor beta chains below were found in one sample sequenced in a study of blood T cell repertoires in COVID-19. Only in-frame clones appear in the TCRdb table, and some are missing; sequencing was by immunoSEQ multiplex PCR. Among 100,000 or so clones listed, less than 85% were seen once. The specimen was peripheral blood. The receptor set was obtained from a woman aged 70-85 years with active or convalescent COVID-19.

V gene TRBV18 combines with J gene TRBJ1-5; 9 nucleotides align to TRBD1. This CDR3 has 16 residues. After removal of 3 bases from V and 7 bases from J, the junction contained 10 bases not matched to a gene. The germline CDR1 and CDR2 sequences are KGHSH and LQKENI. CDR3 loop: CASSPLVSTGGQPQHF. CDR3 in DNA: TGTGCCAGCTCACCCCTAGTCTCGACAGGGGGACAGCCCCAGCATTTT.

The V gene is TRBV2, the J gene TRBJ2-3; TRBD2 matches 7 bases. The CDR3 loop spans 14 amino acids. Germline CDR1 SNHLY, CDR2 FYNNEI. Trimming cost V 5 bases and J 2 bases; bases outside gene matches: 4. CDR3 sequence (DNA): TGTGCCAGCAGTCCGGGACTACCCACAGATACGCAGTATTTT. It specifies CASSPGLPTDTQYF.

The chain has TRBV3-1 (or the pseudogene TRBV3-2) and TRBJ1-2; D is possibly TRBD1 (6 bases). Germline V lookup: CDR1 LGHDT, CDR2 YNNKEL (reference sequence). The CDR3 is 14 amino acids. V lost 2 bases and J lost 6, with 13 bases in between. The CDR3 DNA reads TGTGCCAGCAGCCAATTGACAGGTTGGGATGGCTACACCTTC. This translates into CASSQLTGWDGYTF.

V usage is TRBV28 and J usage is TRBJ2-1; 7 bases map to TRBD2. V lost 2 bases and J lost 1; bases outside the gene matches: 5. Germline CDR1 and CDR2: MDHEN and SYDVKM. This CDR3 comprises 16 residues. CDR3 protein: CASSLMGEGSYNEQFF. As DNA, the CDR3 is TGTGCCAGCAGTTTAATGGGGGAGGGGTCCTACAATGAGCAGTTCTTC.

The chain uses TRBV3-1 (or the pseudogene TRBV3-2) and TRBJ2-7, with D tentatively TRBD2 (7 bases). Germline V gene sequence: CDR1 LGHDT, CDR2 YNNKEL (reference sequence). The length of the CDR3 is 15 residues. Trimming took off 5 bases at V and 4 bases at J, with 18 bases between the two ends. The CDR3 spells CASSYGIGGGYEQYF. The CDR3 DNA is TGTGCCAGCAGCTACGGGATAGGGGGGGGTTACGAGCAGTACTTC.

V and J are TRBV2 and TRBJ2-3; 9 bases match TRBD2. The CDR3 is 16 amino acids. Germline CDR1 and CDR2: SNHLY and FYNNEI. V shed 7 bases and J 4 bases; nucleotides not matched to a gene: 12. CDR3 residues: CASTARGREGADTQYF. The CDR3 DNA sequence: TGTGCCAGCACGGCCCGCGGGAGGGAAGGCGCAGATACGCAGTATTTT.

The chain is built from TRBV6-6 and TRBJ2-5, with a tentative D call TRBD2 (5 bases). Trimming took off 5 bases at V and 3 bases at J, with 34 bases between the two ends. Germline CDR1 and CDR2: MNHNY and SVGAGI (reference sequence). This CDR3 has 21 residues. DNA for the CDR3: TGTGCCAGCAGTCGCCTTATGAGCCTAGCCACACTACGTGGGAAAAAAGAGACCCAGTACTTC. Translated, it gives CASSRLMSLATLRGKKETQYF.

The V call is TRBV2, the J call TRBJ1-3, with D maybe TRBD1 (6 bases). Trimming took off 7 bases at V and 0 bases at J, with 10 bases between the two ends. Germline CDR1 SNHLY, CDR2 FYNNEI. This CDR3 spans 14 amino acids. The CDR3 sequence: CASTGQRSGNTIYF. As DNA, the CDR3 is TGTGCCAGCACCGGACAGCGCTCTGGAAACACCATATATTTT.

The rearrangement joins TRBV7-9 to TRBJ2-7; possible D gene TRBD2, 6 bases. CDR1 SEHNR and CDR2 FQNEAQ come from the germline V gene (reference sequence). V was cut by 2 bases and J by 1 base, with 15 bases left in between. The CDR3 has 16 amino acids. The DNA of the CDR3 is TGTGCCAGCAGCTTAAGCGGCGGGATAGGGTCCTACGAGCAGTACTTC. It is translated as CASSLSGGIGSYEQYF.

This chain uses TRBV5-4 with TRBJ1-4, with TRBD1 as a possible D gene (5 bases). This CDR3 is built from 18 residues. Trimming cost V 0 bases and J 4 bases, with 19 bases left between them. Germline V gene data show CDR1 as SGHNT and CDR2 as YYREEE (reference sequence). This CDR3 is CASSLGQRSPTDNEKLFF. Written as DNA, the CDR3 is TGTGCCAGCAGCTTGGGTCAGAGGAGTCCGACAGATAATGAAAAACTGTTTTTT.

This clone appeared a single time. The chain combines TRBV7-3 with TRBJ2-2; unclear D gene. CDR3 size: 14 residues. Trimming left V 5 bases short and J 7 bases short, with 14 bases between. CDR1 SGHTA and CDR2 FQGTGA come from the germline V gene. The DNA for the CDR3 is TGTGCCAGCAGCCCCCACCCTGAGCGCGGGGAGCTGTTTTTT. The encoded protein is CASSPHPERGELFF. The full variable domain, rest sourced from reference TRBV7-3 and TRBJ2-2, is GAGVSQTPSNKVTEKGKYVELRCDPISGHTALYWYRQSLGQGPEFLIYFQGTGAADDSGLPNDRFFAVRPEGSVSTLKIQRTERGDSAVYLCASSPHPERGELFFGEGSRLTVL.

This clone was seen just once. The chain is built from TRBV9 and TRBJ1-6; the match to TRBD1 covers 10 bases. From germline, CDR1 is SGDLS and CDR2 YYNGEE. The CDR3 sequence is 16 residues long. Trimming at V came to 4 bases and at J to 6 bases, leaving 7 bases not matched to a gene. CDR3 bases: TGTGCCAGCAGCAACCCCGGGACAGGGGTTAATTCACCCCTCCACTTT. It encodes CASSNPGTGVNSPLHF.

The chain links TRBV29-1 to TRBJ1-5; the D gene is possibly TRBD1 (6 bases). V dropped 5 bases and J dropped 3 bases, with 11 bases sitting between them. In germline, CDR1 is SQVTM, CDR2 ANQGSEA. The CDR3 is 13 residues long. The CDR3 nucleotides read TGCAGCGTTCAACAGGGAACCAATCAGCCCCAGCATTTT. Translating it yields CSVQQGTNQPQHF.

Turning to this clone: The germline gene is not matched at one end of the junction; a read error may be the cause. The rearrangement joins TRBV5-1 to TRBJ2-2; TRBD1 matches 10 bases. The CDR3 extends over 15 amino acids. Germline CDR1 SGHRS, CDR2 YFSETQ. CDR3 amino acids: CASSTGQGNAGELFF. CDR3 DNA sequence: TGCGCCAGCAGCACGGGACAGGGGAACGCCGGGGAGCTGTTTTTT.

V and J are TRBV24-1 and TRBJ1-2, with TRBD1 matching over 9 bases. V lost 5 bases and J lost 7; bases outside the gene matches: 7. CDR3 size: 14 residues. Germline loops: CDR1 KGHDR, CDR2 SFDVKD. The CDR3 sequence: CATSAPDRGLGYTF. CDR3 nucleotides: TGTGCCACCAGTGCCCCGGACAGGGGTCTTGGCTACACCTTC.

The J gene is TRBJ1-5, the V gene TRBV19; D is perhaps TRBD1 (5 bases). Deletions cut 5 bases from V and 6 bases from J, with 11 bases between. The germline V gene has CDR1 LNHDA and CDR2 SQIVND (reference sequence). This CDR3 has 13 residues. The CDR3 protein is CASSLGGGQPQHF. The CDR3 nucleotides are TGTGCCAGTAGTTTGGGGGGGGGTCAGCCCCAGCATTTT.

This chain uses TRBV7-9 with TRBJ1-2, with D possibly matching TRBD1 (5 bases). The CDR3 spans 14 residues. Germline CDR1 is SEHNR and CDR2 is FQNEAQ (reference sequence). V was trimmed by 0 bases and J by 6 bases, leaving 11 bases between them. Here the CDR3 DNA reads TGTGCCAGCAGCTTAGCGGACACAAGGGATGGCTACACCTTC. Amino acid sequence: CASSLADTRDGYTF.

Of note for this clone: Mismatch with germline at one junction end may stem from a read error. This sequence joins TRBV7-7 and TRBJ2-2, with D possibly TRBD2 on 5 matching bases. Germline V gives CDR1 SSHAT, CDR2 FNYEAQ (reference sequence). The length of the CDR3 is 15 residues. This chain's CDR3 is CASSLVVGATGELFF. As DNA, the CDR3 is TGTGCTAGCAGCTTAGTAGTGGGAGCTACCGGGGAGCTGTTTTTT.

V usage is TRBV28 and J usage is TRBJ1-2; 11 bases map to TRBD1. The germline gives CDR1 MDHEN, CDR2 SYDVKM. V was pared by 5 bases and J by 4 bases, with 6 bases of the junction left unmatched. The CDR3 contains 15 residues. The CDR3 loop is CASSPTGQGAYGYTF. CDR3 DNA sequence: TGTGCCAGCAGTCCGACAGGACAGGGGGCCTATGGCTACACCTTC.

V usage is TRBV5-1 and J usage is TRBJ1-6, with TRBD1 matching 7 bases. There are 14 residues in the CDR3. The trim removed 4 bases at V and 6 bases at J, leaving 4 bases unmatched. The germline V gene has CDR1 SGHRS and CDR2 YFSETQ. The chain's CDR3 is CASSAGTVNSPLHF. The CDR3 bases are TGCGCCAGCAGCGCCGGGACAGTTAATTCACCCCTCCACTTT.

The chain is built from TRBV3-1 (or the pseudogene TRBV3-2) and TRBJ1-1; TRBD1 aligns across 7 bases. The V and J ends lost 4 bases and 5 bases, in that order; junction bases with no gene match: 7. The CDR3 runs 14 residues. CDR1 LGHDT and CDR2 YNNKEL come from the germline V gene (reference sequence). The DNA for the CDR3 is TGTGCCAGCAGCCCGAGTCAGGGGGGTACTGAAGCTTTCTTT. This sequence encodes CASSPSQGGTEAFF.

The chain couples TRBV12-3 or TRBV12-4 to TRBJ1-1; no firm D call. The CDR3 is made up of 11 amino acids. Trimming stripped 6 bases from V and 4 bases from J, with 6 bases between. CDR3 loop: CASRAITEAFF. DNA of the CDR3: TGTGCCAGCAGGGCCATCACTGAAGCTTTCTTT.

The genes are TRBV24-1 and TRBJ2-3; 7 nucleotides agree with TRBD2. The CDR3 has 16 amino acids. The trim removed 1 base at V and 6 bases at J, leaving 9 bases unmatched. Per germline, CDR1 KGHDR and CDR2 SFDVKD. The chain's CDR3 is CATSDFQRGRGDTQYF. In nucleotides, the CDR3 is TGTGCCACCAGTGATTTTCAGCGGGGCCGGGGGGATACGCAGTATTTT.

This chain uses TRBV6-5 with TRBJ1-1; tentative D call: TRBD1 (6 bases). Germline V gives CDR1 MNHEY, CDR2 SVGAGI. V lost 4 bases and J 1 base, leaving 16 bases between the germline ends. The CDR3 totals 16 residues. The CDR3 is CASSSGGSTGNTEAFF. The CDR3 DNA is TGTGCCAGCAGTTCTGGGGGATCGACAGGGAACACTGAAGCTTTCTTT.

The chain has TRBV5-6 and TRBJ1-5; possible D gene TRBD1, 5 bases. CDR1 is SGHDT and CDR2 is YYEEEE in the germline V gene. Deletions cut 4 bases from V and 3 bases from J, with 17 bases between. This CDR3 has 16 amino acids. In DNA form, the CDR3 reads TGTGCCAGCAGCCAAGGGGCAGGATTATTCAATCAGCCCCAGCATTTT. This translates into CASSQGAGLFNQPQHF.

The chain recombines TRBV7-2 with TRBJ2-3; 9 bases map to TRBD2. Germline V CDR1 and CDR2: SGHTA, FQGNSA. The CDR3 sequence is 15 residues long. The junction had 7 bases not matched to a gene; V was cut back by 2 bases and J by 7 bases. CDR3 protein: CASSLTAGGTYTQYF. In DNA, the CDR3 is TGTGCCAGCAGCTTAACTGCGGGAGGGACCTATACGCAGTATTTT.

The rearrangement joins TRBV28 to TRBJ2-3; tentative D call: TRBD1 (6 bases). Trimming stripped 2 bases from V and 0 bases from J, with 15 bases between. The CDR3 contains 17 residues. In germline, CDR1 is MDHEN, CDR2 SYDVKM. The CDR3 DNA reads as TGTGCCAGCAGTTTACCAAACAGGGCACCTAGCACAGATACGCAGTATTTT. It yields the protein CASSLPNRAPSTDTQYF.

The CDR3 coding sequence is TGTGCCAGCAGCCCCCCGGACAGGCTGAACACTGAAGCTTTCTTT. It is translated as CASSPPDRLNTEAFF. The chain links TRBV9 to TRBJ1-1; 7 bases line up with TRBD1. Germline CDR1 SGDLS, CDR2 YYNGEE. V lost 4 bases to trimming and J lost 0 bases; unmatched junction nucleotides: 6. The CDR3 contains 15 residues.

The gene calls are TRBV9 and TRBJ2-2, with 10 bases aligning to TRBD1. The V and J ends lost 4 bases and 4 bases, in that order; junction bases with no gene match: 13. CDR1 and CDR2 from the germline V gene are SGDLS and YYNGEE. The CDR3 loop spans 18 amino acids. The CDR3 DNA follows: TGTGCCAGCAGCCCCAATATTCGACAGGGGGCGAGCACCGGGGAGCTGTTTTTT. As protein: CASSPNIRQGASTGELFF.

This rearrangement joins TRBV28 to TRBJ1-5; TRBD1 matches at 11 bases. The J segment lost 2 bases and the V segment lost 6 bases, leaving 6 bases of the junction unmatched. CDR3 size: 16 residues. The germline gives CDR1 MDHEN, CDR2 SYDVKM. The CDR3 nucleotides read TGTGCCAGCAGGTCACCGGGACAGGGGGGCAATCAGCCCCAGCATTTT. This gives the protein CASRSPGQGGNQPQHF.

This chain connects TRBV28 to TRBJ2-1; 13 nucleotides line up with TRBD2. There are 15 residues in the CDR3. The germline V gene encodes CDR1 MDHEN and CDR2 SYDVKM. V shed 5 bases and J 10 bases; nucleotides not matched to a gene: 8. In nucleotides, the CDR3 is TGTGCCAGCAGTCTGGGAGGGACTAGCGGGACCGAGCAGTTCTTC. Protein: CASSLGGTSGTEQFF.